This T cell receptor beta chain was sequenced in a study of CD8+CD57+ T cells in acquired aplastic anemia. Study in general: Sorted CD4+ plus CD8+ cells gave DNA averaging around 3 ug. Findings of the study overall: Almost 30 sequences, all CD8+ CDR3, were shared between patients and controls. Statistical testing detected no significant gap in CD8+ Simpson's diversity between patients and controls.

Concerning this clonotype: Its antigen remains unidentified.

Germline V gives CDR1 SQVTM, CDR2 ANQGSEA. Trimming cost V 4 bases and J 0 bases; bases outside gene matches: 1. The CDR3 is 14 residues long. Profiling that covered TCR beta VDJ and CDR3 relied on genomic DNA as its template. TCRdb analysed the reads with MiXCR anew, one entry per CDR3 protein. The sample has 250,000 to 350,000 distinct CDR3 sequences; around 60% are singletons. Sequences were obtained from sorted CD4+, CD8+, or CD8+CD57+ T cells (not recorded which) from PBMCs. The clonotype comes from a human donor with severe aplastic anemia or a healthy control (not recorded which). The genes are TRBV29-1 and TRBJ2-3, with 10 bases aligning to TRBD2. CDR3 nucleotide sequence: TGCAGCGTTGCACTAGCGGGGAGCACAGATACGCAGTATTTT. As protein: CSVALAGSTDTQYF.